The 21 T cell receptor beta chains given below trace back to one sample, sequenced in a study of T cell responses to AZD1222 COVID-19 vaccine (dated by TCRdb to 2020 to 2023). What this sample's time point label stands for: baseline before first vaccination. Library construction relied on the immunoSEQ multiplex PCR assay. The clones in this table, taken by TCRdb from immuneACCESS, are in-frame only. Not every clone is retained; where verified, under half of the shortfall comes from an unresolved V gene, and the cause of the rest is unknown. This sample gives about 190,000 clones in total; around 92% of them show up just once. Of the sample, approximately 1.4% falls within the top ten clones. The sample was peripheral blood, taken on day 0 of AZD1222 vaccination. The receptors were sampled from an adult in good health.

The chain combines TRBV7-2 with TRBJ1-1, with D possibly being TRBD1 (5 bases). The germline gives CDR1 SGHTA, CDR2 FQGNSA. The CDR3 has 14 amino acids. V was shortened by 3 bases and J by 1 base, with 9 bases between the two germline ends. The chain's CDR3 is CASSFRTGNTEAFF. In nucleotides, the CDR3 is TGTGCCAGCAGCTTCCGTACAGGGAACACTGAAGCTTTCTTT.

The gene calls are TRBV7-6 and TRBJ1-1; D is unresolved. With 5 bases removed from V and 6 bases from J, the gap between germline ends came to 19 bases. Looked up from germline, CDR1 is SGHVS and CDR2 is FNYEAQ. This CDR3 has 15 amino acids. CDR3 region: CASSNPRGHVSEAFF. The CDR3 DNA is TGTGCCAGCAGCAACCCCCGTGGTCATGTATCTGAAGCTTTCTTT.

This chain uses TRBV7-9 with TRBJ1-2; D is perhaps TRBD1 (5 bases). This CDR3 is 13 amino acids long. Trimming shortened V by 5 bases and J by 4 bases, and 11 bases separated the two germline ends. From germline, CDR1 is SEHNR and CDR2 FQNEAQ (reference sequence). The CDR3 DNA follows: TGTGCCAGCAGCGGCAGGGATTTCTATGGCTACACCTTC. Its translation is CASSGRDFYGYTF.

The genes are TRBV6-5 and TRBJ1-1, with a possible D match to TRBD1 (6 bases). Trimming took off 4 bases at V and 1 base at J, with 16 bases between the two ends. This CDR3 has 16 amino acids. Germline CDR1 and CDR2: MNHEY and SVGAGI. The CDR3 DNA sequence: TGTGCCAGCAGTTCGTTATCTACAGGGAGGAACACTGAAGCTTTCTTT. It is translated as CASSSLSTGRNTEAFF.

The V and J genes are TRBV7-8 and TRBJ1-6; 7 bases map to TRBD1. The CDR3 loop spans 14 amino acids. V gave up 6 bases and J gave up 7 bases; unmatched junction bases: 6. The germline gives CDR1 SGHVS, CDR2 FQNEAQ. The CDR3 region is CASSYDRVNSPLHF. Written as DNA, the CDR3 is TGTGCCAGCAGTTATGACAGGGTGAATTCACCCCTCCACTTT.

The chain couples TRBV19 to TRBJ2-5; 8 bases align to TRBD2. The J segment lost 9 bases and the V segment lost 3 bases, leaving 6 bases of the junction unmatched. Per germline, CDR1 LNHDA and CDR2 SQIVND (reference sequence). The CDR3 has 13 amino acids. The CDR3 coding sequence is TGTGCCAGTAGTATGGGAACGGGGGGGGCCCAGTACTTC. As protein: CASSMGTGGAQYF.

The rearrangement joins TRBV5-5 to TRBJ1-2, with 7 positions matching TRBD1. The J segment lost 8 bases and the V segment lost 4 bases, leaving 11 bases of the junction unmatched. CDR1 is SGHKS, CDR2 YYEKEE, per germline (reference sequence). There are 14 residues in the CDR3. DNA for the CDR3: TGTGCCAGCAGCACCGGGACAGTATCATTCGGCTACACCTTC. Amino acid sequence: CASSTGTVSFGYTF.

The V and J genes are TRBV3-1 (or the pseudogene TRBV3-2) and TRBJ2-7, with TRBD2 as a possible D gene (6 bases). V lost 0 bases to trimming and J lost 0 bases, with 9 bases between them. This CDR3 is built from 15 residues. Per germline, CDR1 LGHDT and CDR2 YNNKEL (reference sequence). CDR3 in DNA: TGTGCCAGCAGCCAAGATCCGACTAGCTCCTACGAGCAGTACTTC. This translates into CASSQDPTSSYEQYF.

The rearrangement links TRBV6-5 to TRBJ2-1; 8 nucleotides match TRBD2. There are 15 residues in the CDR3. V trimming: 4 bases; J trimming: 4 bases; junction bases outside the gene matches: 6. Germline-derived CDR1 and CDR2 are MNHEY and SVGAGI. CDR3 amino acids: CASSFSGTSYNEQFF. The CDR3 nucleotides are TGTGCCAGCAGTTTCTCCGGGACTAGTTACAATGAGCAGTTCTTC.

The rearrangement joins TRBV7-9 to TRBJ2-7, with D tentatively TRBD2 (6 bases). The CDR3 is 15 amino acids. CDR1 and CDR2 from the germline V gene are SEHNR and FQNEAQ (reference sequence). Trimming removed 6 bases at V and 3 bases at J, with 18 bases between. In nucleotides, the CDR3 is TGTGCCAGCAGTCCCGCGGAGGGGACGATCTACGAGCAGTACTTC. Protein product: CASSPAEGTIYEQYF.

J is TRBJ1-5 and V is TRBV7-2, with D hard to call. CDR1 is SGHTA, CDR2 FQGNSA, per germline. Trimming took off 5 bases at V and 4 bases at J, with 12 bases between the two ends. This CDR3 has 14 residues. CDR3 region: CASSLLGINQPQHF. As DNA, the CDR3 is TGTGCCAGCAGCCTACTGGGTATTAATCAGCCCCAGCATTTT.

The chain is built from TRBV19 and TRBJ1-5; possible D gene TRBD1, 5 bases. Trimming took off 3 bases at V and 1 base at J, with 10 bases between the two ends. This CDR3 contains 15 residues. Germline lookup yields CDR1 LNHDA and CDR2 SQIVND (reference sequence). The DNA for the CDR3 is TGTGCCAGTAGTATGGGAGGGACCAGCAATCAGCCCCAGCATTTT. As protein: CASSMGGTSNQPQHF.

Comment on this clone: At the DNA level, this CDR3 is encoded by other sequences in the same sample as well. V and J are TRBV19 and TRBJ2-1; D is undetermined. Germline lookup yields CDR1 LNHDA and CDR2 SQIVND (reference sequence). The CDR3 consists of 11 residues. The ends were cut back, 4 bases at V and 4 bases at J, with 2 bases in the middle. The chain's CDR3 is CASSRYNEQFF. In nucleotides, the CDR3 is TGTGCCAGTAGTAGATACAATGAGCAGTTCTTC.

The chain uses TRBV5-1 and TRBJ1-1; D remains ambiguous. The germline CDR1 and CDR2 sequences are SGHRS and YFSETQ. The CDR3 is 15 amino acids. The V end was cut by 4 bases, the J end by 0 bases, with 13 bases between. In nucleotides, the CDR3 is TGCGCCAGCAGCGCCCAACAGAGTTTGAACACTGAAGCTTTCTTT. This gives the protein CASSAQQSLNTEAFF.

The J gene is TRBJ2-5, the V gene TRBV14, with 7 bases matching TRBD1. The CDR3 is made up of 14 amino acids. Germline loops: CDR1 SGHDN, CDR2 FVKESK. J was trimmed by 2 bases and V by 4 bases; bases with no gene match: 4. CDR3 sequence: CASSRPGQQETQYF. CDR3 nucleotides: TGTGCCAGCAGCCGCCCGGGACAGCAAGAGACCCAGTACTTC.

The chain has TRBV30 and TRBJ1-1, with 9 bases lining up with TRBD1. Germline loops: CDR1 GTSNPN, CDR2 SVGIG (reference sequence). The CDR3 is 14 amino acids. Trimming took 0 bases from V and 6 from J; bases not matched to a gene: 5. The CDR3 region has the DNA TGTGCCTGGAGTGTACCCTGGACAGGGGCTGAAGCTTTCTTT. This translates into CAWSVPWTGAEAFF.

The rearrangement joins TRBV4-3 to TRBJ2-2; D remains unclear. V lost 1 base to trimming and J lost 5 bases, with 5 bases between them. Germline assignment: CDR1 LGHNA and CDR2 YSLEER. There are 13 residues in the CDR3. The chain's CDR3 is CASSQVETGELFF. The CDR3, as DNA: TGCGCCAGCAGCCAAGTGGAGACCGGGGAGCTGTTTTTT.

J is TRBJ2-7 and V is TRBV11-2; weak D call: TRBD2 (6 bases). V lost 5 bases and J 7 bases, leaving 15 bases between the germline ends. This CDR3 comprises 13 residues. The germline V gene has CDR1 SGHAT and CDR2 FQNNGV. CDR3 bases: TGTGCCAGCAGCCCGGGGGTCCAGTCAGAGCAGTACTTC. Translating gives CASSPGVQSEQYF. Variable domain in full (rest from reference TRBV11-2 and TRBJ2-7): EAGVAQSPRYKIIEKRQSVAFWCNPISGHATLYWYQQILGQGPKLLIQFQNNGVVDDSQLPKDRFSAERLKGVDSTLKIQPAKLEDSAVYLCASSPGVQSEQYFGPGTRLTVT.

This chain joins TRBV29-1 and TRBJ1-3, with no clear D. The CDR3 loop spans 13 amino acids. Germline-derived CDR1 and CDR2 are SQVTM and ANQGSEA. V shed 3 bases and J shed 0 bases, with 6 bases lying between them. CDR3 nucleotides: TGCAGCGTTGAGAGGGACTCTGGAAACACCATATATTTT. This translates into CSVERDSGNTIYF.

The chain has TRBV6-2 or TRBV6-3 and TRBJ2-3; a possible D gene is TRBD2 (6 bases). Germline CDR1 and CDR2: MNHEY and SVGEGT. The V end lost 6 bases, the J end lost 4 bases, and 20 bases lay between the germline ends. This CDR3 contains 16 residues. The CDR3 DNA is TGTGCCAGCAGCCCTGGGACTGCGAGATGGGCAGATACGCAGTATTTT. Translation gives CASSPGTARWADTQYF.

The CDR3 region is CASSLDRAAGTDTQYF. The CDR3 DNA sequence: TGTGCCAGCAGCTTAGATAGGGCGGCGGGTACAGATACGCAGTATTTT. The chain carries TRBV7-2 and TRBJ2-3; a weak D match, TRBD2 (5 bases). V was trimmed by 1 base and J by 3 bases, leaving 14 bases between them. There are 16 residues in the CDR3. In germline, CDR1 is SGHTA, CDR2 FQGNSA.